This entry concerns a single T cell receptor beta chain. Its antigen is unidentified. This sample is part of a study of T cell responses to AZD1222 COVID-19 vaccine. On the study more broadly: Pooled together were second doses at about 4 or about 12 weeks. Study-wide results and caveats: Among vaccine-associated CD4 TCRs, coverage spanned spike, with dominance at 160-218 and 743-854. Repertoires were sampled only after the peak T cell response.

The protocol was immunoSEQ multiplex PCR, while the TCRdb copy is restricted to in-frame clones and leaves out a portion. The table shows under 200,000 clones, with approximately 92% occurring only once. V was trimmed by 3 bases and J by 2 bases, leaving 8 bases between them. The germline gives CDR1 MNHEY, CDR2 SMNVEV (reference sequence). The CDR3 runs 15 residues. The material sequenced was peripheral blood, taken on day 0 of AZD1222 vaccination. The chain joins TRBV27 to TRBJ2-6; D gene unclear. The receptor's source is an adult in good health. CDR3: CASSFHRPGANVLTF. The DNA of the CDR3 is TGTGCCAGCAGTTTCCACCGGCCTGGGGCCAACGTCCTGACTTTC.